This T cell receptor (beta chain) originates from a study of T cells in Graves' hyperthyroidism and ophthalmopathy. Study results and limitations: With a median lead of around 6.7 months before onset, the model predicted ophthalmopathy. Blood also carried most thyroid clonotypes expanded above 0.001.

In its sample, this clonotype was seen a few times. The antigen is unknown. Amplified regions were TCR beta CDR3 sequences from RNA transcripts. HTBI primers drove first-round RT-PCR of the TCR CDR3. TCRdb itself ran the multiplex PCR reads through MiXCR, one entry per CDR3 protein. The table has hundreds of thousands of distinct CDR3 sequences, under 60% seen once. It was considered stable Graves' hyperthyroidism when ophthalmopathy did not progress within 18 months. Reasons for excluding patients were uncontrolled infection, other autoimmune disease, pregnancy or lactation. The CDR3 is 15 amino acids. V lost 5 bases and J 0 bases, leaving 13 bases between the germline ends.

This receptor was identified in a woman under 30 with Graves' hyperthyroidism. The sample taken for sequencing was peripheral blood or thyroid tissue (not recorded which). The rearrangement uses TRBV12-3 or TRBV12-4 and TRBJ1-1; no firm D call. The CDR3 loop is CASSPSLDLNTEAFF. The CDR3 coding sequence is TGTGCCAGCAGTCCCTCCCTAGACCTGAACACTGAAGCTTTCTTT.